Only a few counts were recorded for the clone carrying this T cell receptor (beta chain). This sample is drawn from a study of T cells after yellow fever vaccination. The V end lost 3 bases, the J end lost 2 bases, and 12 bases lay between the germline ends. CDR3 length: 15 amino acids. MiXCR was run by TCRdb on the 5' RACE reads, yielding one entry per CDR3 protein. This sample has nearly 350,000 distinct CDR3 sequences; 7% to 9% occur once, and the top ten carry about 16%. The gene calls are TRBV12-3 or TRBV12-4 and TRBJ2-3; D call uncertain. The receptor comes from a man between 18 and 29 years old who received the YFV17D yellow fever vaccine. The sample consisted of PBMCs, taken about 41 days after the first yellow fever vaccination. DNA of the CDR3: TGTGCCAGCAGTTTTTCAAGGGCGTCCACAGATACGCAGTATTTT. The encoded protein is CASSFSRASTDTQYF.